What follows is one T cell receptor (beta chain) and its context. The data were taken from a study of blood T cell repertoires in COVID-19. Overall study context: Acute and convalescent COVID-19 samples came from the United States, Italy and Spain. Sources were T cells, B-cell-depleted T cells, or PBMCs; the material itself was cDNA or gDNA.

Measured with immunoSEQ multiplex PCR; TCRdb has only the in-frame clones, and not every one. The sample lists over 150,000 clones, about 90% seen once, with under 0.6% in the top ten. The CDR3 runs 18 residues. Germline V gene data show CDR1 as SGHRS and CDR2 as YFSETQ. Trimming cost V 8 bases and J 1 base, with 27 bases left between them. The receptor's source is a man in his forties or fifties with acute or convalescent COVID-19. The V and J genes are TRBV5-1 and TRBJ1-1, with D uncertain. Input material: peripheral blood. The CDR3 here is CARKNDREYPLSNTEAFF. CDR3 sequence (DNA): TGCGCCAGAAAAAACGACCGGGAGTACCCCCTCTCGAACACTGAAGCTTTCTTT.